The table lists the clone carrying this T cell receptor (beta chain) with a count of one. The CDR3 is made up of 17 amino acids. Germline assignment: CDR1 SGHTA and CDR2 FQGNSA. J lost 0 bases, V lost 1 base, and 3 bases had no gene match. This entry is derived from a study of T cell responses to AZD1222 COVID-19 vaccine. Assay used: immunoSEQ multiplex PCR; TCRdb lists only in-frame clones, some missing. The table shows roughly 150,000 clones, with about 90% occurring only once. The clonotype was recovered from an adult in good health. This rearrangement joins TRBV7-2 to TRBJ1-5; 10 bases are shared with TRBD1. Sequenced here: peripheral blood, sampled on day 0 of AZD1222 vaccination. The CDR3 is CASSLGDRGYSNQPQHF. Written as DNA, the CDR3 is TGTGCCAGCAGCTTAGGGGACAGGGGCTATAGCAATCAGCCCCAGCATTTT.